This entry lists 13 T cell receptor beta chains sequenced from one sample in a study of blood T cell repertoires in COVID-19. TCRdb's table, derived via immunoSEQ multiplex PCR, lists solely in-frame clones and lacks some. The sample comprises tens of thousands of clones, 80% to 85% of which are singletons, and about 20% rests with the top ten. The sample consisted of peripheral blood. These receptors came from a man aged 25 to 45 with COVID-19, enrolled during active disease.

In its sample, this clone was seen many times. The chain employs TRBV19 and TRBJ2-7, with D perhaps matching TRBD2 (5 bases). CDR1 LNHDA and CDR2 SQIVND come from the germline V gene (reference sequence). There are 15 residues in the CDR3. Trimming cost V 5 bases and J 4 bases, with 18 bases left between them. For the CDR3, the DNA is TGTGCCAGTAGTTTTCTAGCCTCACCGGGGTACGAGCAGTACTTC. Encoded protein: CASSFLASPGYEQYF.

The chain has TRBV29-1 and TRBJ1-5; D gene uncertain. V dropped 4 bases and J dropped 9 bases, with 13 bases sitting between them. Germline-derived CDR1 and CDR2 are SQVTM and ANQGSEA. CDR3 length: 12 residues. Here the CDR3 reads CSVVTELGPQHF. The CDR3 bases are TGCAGCGTTGTCACGGAACTAGGGCCCCAGCATTTT.

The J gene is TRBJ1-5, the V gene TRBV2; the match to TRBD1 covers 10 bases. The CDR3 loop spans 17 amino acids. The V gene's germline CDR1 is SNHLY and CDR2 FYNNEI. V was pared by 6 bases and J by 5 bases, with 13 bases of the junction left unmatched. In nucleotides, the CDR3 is TGTGCCAGCAGAGAAAGAGGCCCCGGGACAGGGGATCAGCCCCAGCATTTT. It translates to CASRERGPGTGDQPQHF.

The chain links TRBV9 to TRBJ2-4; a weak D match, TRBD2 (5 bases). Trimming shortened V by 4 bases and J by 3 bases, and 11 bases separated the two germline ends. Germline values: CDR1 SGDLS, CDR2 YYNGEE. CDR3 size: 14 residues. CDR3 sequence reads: CASSTGIGKNIQYF. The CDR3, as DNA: TGTGCCAGCAGCACGGGGATAGGCAAAAACATTCAGTACTTC.

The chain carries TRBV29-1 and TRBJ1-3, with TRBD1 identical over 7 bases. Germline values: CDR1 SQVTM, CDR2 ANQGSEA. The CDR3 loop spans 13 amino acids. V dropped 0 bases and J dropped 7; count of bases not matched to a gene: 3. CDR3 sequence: CSVEETGPNTIYF. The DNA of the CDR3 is TGCAGCGTTGAAGAGACAGGGCCCAACACCATATATTTT.

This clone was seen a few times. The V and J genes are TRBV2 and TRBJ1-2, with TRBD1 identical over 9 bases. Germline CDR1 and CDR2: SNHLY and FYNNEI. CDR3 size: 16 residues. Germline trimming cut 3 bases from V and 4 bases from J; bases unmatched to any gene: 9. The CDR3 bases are TGTGCCAGCAGTGATGCCACAGGGGGCATTGGCTATGGCTACACCTTC. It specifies CASSDATGGIGYGYTF.

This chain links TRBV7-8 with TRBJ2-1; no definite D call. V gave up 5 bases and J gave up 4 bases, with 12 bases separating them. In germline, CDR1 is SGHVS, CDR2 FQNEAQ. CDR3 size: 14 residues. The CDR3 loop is CASSLELIYNEQFF. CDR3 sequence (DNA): TGTGCCAGCAGCCTGGAGTTAATATACAATGAGCAGTTCTTC.

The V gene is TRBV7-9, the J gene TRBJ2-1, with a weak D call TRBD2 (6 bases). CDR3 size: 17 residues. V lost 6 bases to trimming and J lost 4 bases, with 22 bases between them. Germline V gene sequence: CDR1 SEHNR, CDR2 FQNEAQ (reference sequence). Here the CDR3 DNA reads TGTGCCAGCAGTTCGCCTTTGGGGACTGGGAATTACAATGAGCAGTTCTTC. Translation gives CASSSPLGTGNYNEQFF. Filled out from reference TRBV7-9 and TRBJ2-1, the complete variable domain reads DTGVSQNPRHKITKRGQNVTFRCDPISEHNRLYWYRQTLGQGPEFLTYFQNEAQLEKSRLLSDRFSAERPKGSFSTLEIQRTEQGDSAMYLCASSSPLGTGNYNEQFFGPGTRLTVL.

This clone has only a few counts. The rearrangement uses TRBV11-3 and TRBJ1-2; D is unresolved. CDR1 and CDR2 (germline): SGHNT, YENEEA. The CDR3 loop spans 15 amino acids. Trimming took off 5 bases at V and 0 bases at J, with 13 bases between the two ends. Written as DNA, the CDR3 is TGTGCCAGCAGCAGCGGCGGGGTGACTAACTATGGCTACACCTTC. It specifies CASSSGGVTNYGYTF.

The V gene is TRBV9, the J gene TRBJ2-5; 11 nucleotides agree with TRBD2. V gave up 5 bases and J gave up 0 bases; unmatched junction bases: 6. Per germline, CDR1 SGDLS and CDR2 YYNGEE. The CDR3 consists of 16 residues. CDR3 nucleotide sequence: TGTGCCAGCAGTACTACTAGCGGGGGAAACCAAGAGACCCAGTACTTC. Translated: CASSTTSGGNQETQYF.

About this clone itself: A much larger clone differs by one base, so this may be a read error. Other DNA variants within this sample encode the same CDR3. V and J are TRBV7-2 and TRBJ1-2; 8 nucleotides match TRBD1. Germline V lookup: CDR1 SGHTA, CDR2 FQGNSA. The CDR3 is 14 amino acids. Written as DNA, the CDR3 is TGTGCCAGCAGCTTAGGACAGACAGGGGATGGTTACACCTTC. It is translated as CASSLGQTGDGYTF.

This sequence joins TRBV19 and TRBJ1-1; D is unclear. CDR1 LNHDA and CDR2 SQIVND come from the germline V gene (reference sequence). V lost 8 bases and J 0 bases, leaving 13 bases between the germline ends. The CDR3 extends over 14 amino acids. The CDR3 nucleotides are TGTGCCAGTTCCCCGTGGAGGGTGAACACTGAAGCTTTCTTT. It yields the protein CASSPWRVNTEAFF.

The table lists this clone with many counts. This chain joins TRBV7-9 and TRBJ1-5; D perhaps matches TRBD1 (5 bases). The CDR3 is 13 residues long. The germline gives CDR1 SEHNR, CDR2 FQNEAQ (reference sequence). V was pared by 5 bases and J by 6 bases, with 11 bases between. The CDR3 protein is CASSQEGRQPQHF. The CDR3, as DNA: TGTGCCAGCAGCCAGGAGGGGCGTCAGCCCCAGCATTTT.